This TCR beta chain is drawn from a study of Graves' ophthalmopathy and Graves' hyperthyroidism. The germline V and J ends were trimmed by 7 bases and 4 bases, with 10 bases remaining between them. Germline-derived CDR1 and CDR2 are SEHNR and FQNEAQ (reference sequence). The length of the CDR3 is 12 residues. This clonotype was counted at least ten times. Researchers took RNA transcripts and amplified TCR beta CDR3 regions from them. The authors performed first-round RT-PCR with HTBI primers and then a second-round multiplex PCR. TCRdb itself ran the multiplex PCR reads through MiXCR, one entry per CDR3 protein. The sample has about 1.2 million distinct CDR3 sequences; roughly 35% are singletons.

Sequences were obtained from peripheral blood or thyroid tissue (not recorded which). This clonotype originated in an adult man with Graves' hyperthyroidism. The chain carries TRBV7-9 and TRBJ2-5; the D gene is possibly TRBD1 (6 bases). The CDR3 spells CASTLGAETQYF. The CDR3 DNA reads as TGTGCCAGCACCTTGGGGGCAGAGACCCAGTACTTC. The whole variable domain, filled in from reference TRBV7-9 and TRBJ2-5, reads DTGVSQNPRHKITKRGQNVTFRCDPISEHNRLYWYRQTLGQGPEFLTYFQNEAQLEKSRLLSDRFSAERPKGSFSTLEIQRTEQGDSAMYLCASTLGAETQYFGPGTRLLVL.